This TCR beta chain was identified in a study of shared clonotypes between healthy human individuals. An assay was performed, and its level was deep. TCRdb's copy holds only in-frame clones and misses some; the assay was immunoSEQ multiplex PCR. The sample lists approximately 1,000,000 clones, approximately 78% occurring once. CD4+ cells were split into CD45RA+ naive and CD45RA-negative memory subsets. The CDR3 is made up of 14 amino acids. V shed 0 bases and J shed 8 bases, with 12 bases lying between them. Per germline, CDR1 SGDLS and CDR2 YYNGEE. The chain recombines TRBV9 with TRBJ2-1, with D possibly being TRBD2 (5 bases). The TCR sequence derives from a man aged 18 to 29 in good health. Some clones in this sample may be carry-over from other donors' samples. Sequenced input: memory CD4+ T cells from PBMCs. The subset: CD45RA-negative fraction. As DNA, the CDR3 is TGTGCCAGCAGCGTAGAGCATACGAGGGATGAGCAGTTCTTC. This gives the protein CASSVEHTRDEQFF. Filled out from reference TRBV9 and TRBJ2-1, the complete variable domain reads DSGVTQTPKHLITATGQRVTLRCSPRSGDLSVYWYQQSLDQGLQFLIQYYNGEERAKGNILERFSAQQFPDLHSELNLSSLELGDSALYFCASSVEHTRDEQFFGPGTRLTVL.